This T cell receptor (beta chain) was identified in a study of cytomegalovirus exposure and HLA in healthy donors. This clone occurred a few times. Its target is not known. The PCR used 60 Vbeta and 13 Jbeta primers. The repertoire was sequenced with immunoSEQ multiplex PCR; TCRdb's copy has only in-frame clones and lacks some. Among 95,000 to 150,000 clones listed, more than 60% were seen once. Whole-study results and caveats: High sensitivity and specificity were reportedly achieved when the classifier diagnosed cytomegalovirus status. Accurate prediction of HLA-A and HLA-B alleles (for most subjects) was reportedly achieved from TCR beta sequences. Specificity of three CMV-associated chains for CMV antigens was verified in vitro.

V lost 0 bases and J 0 bases, leaving 10 bases between the germline ends. The length of the CDR3 is 16 residues. Germline values: CDR1 MNHNY, CDR2 SVGAGI (reference sequence). The sequencing sample was made of PBMCs. The clonotype originates from a woman aged 55-70 years in good health and CMV-seropositive. V is TRBV6-6 and J is TRBJ2-3; the D gene is possibly TRBD2 (5 bases). CDR3 sequence reads: CASSYSRALSTDTQYF. CDR3 bases: TGTGCCAGCAGTTACTCGAGGGCCCTAAGCACAGATACGCAGTATTTT.